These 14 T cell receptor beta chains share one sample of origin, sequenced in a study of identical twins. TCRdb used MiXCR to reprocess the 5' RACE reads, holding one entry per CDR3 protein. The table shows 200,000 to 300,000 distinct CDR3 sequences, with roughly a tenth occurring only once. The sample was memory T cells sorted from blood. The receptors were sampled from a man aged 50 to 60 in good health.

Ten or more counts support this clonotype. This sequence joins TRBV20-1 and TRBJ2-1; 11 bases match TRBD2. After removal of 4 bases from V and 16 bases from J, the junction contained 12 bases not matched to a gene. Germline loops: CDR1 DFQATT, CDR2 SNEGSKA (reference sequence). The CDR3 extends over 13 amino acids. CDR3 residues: CSANLQTSGKYFF. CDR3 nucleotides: TGCAGTGCTAACCTCCAGACTAGCGGGAAATATTTCTTC.

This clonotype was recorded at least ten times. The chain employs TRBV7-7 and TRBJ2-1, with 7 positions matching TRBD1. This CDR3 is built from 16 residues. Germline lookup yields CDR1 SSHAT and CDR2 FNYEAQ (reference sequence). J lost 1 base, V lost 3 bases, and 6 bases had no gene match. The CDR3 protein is CASSLATGVSYNEQFF. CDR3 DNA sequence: TGTGCCAGCAGCTTGGCCACAGGGGTATCCTACAATGAGCAGTTCTTC.

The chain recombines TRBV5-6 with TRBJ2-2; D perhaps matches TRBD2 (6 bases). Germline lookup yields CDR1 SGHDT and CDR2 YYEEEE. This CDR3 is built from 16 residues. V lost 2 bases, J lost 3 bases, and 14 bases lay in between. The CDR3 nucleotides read TGTGCCAGCAGCTTAGCCCGGTCGGGGGACACCGGGGAGCTGTTTTTT. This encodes CASSLARSGDTGELFF.

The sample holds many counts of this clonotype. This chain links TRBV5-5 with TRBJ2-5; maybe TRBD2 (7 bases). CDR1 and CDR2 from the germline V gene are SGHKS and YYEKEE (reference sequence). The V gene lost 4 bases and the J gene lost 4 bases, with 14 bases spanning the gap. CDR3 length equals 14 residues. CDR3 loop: CASSRPGGVETQYF. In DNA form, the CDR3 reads TGTGCCAGCAGCCGGCCGGGGGGCGTAGAGACCCAGTACTTC.

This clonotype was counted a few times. The CDR3, as DNA: TGTGCCAGCAACTCGGGGGATTCCACCGGGGAGCTGTTTTTT. Residues: CASNSGDSTGELFF. V gene TRBV28 combines with J gene TRBJ2-2, with TRBD2 as a possible D gene (6 bases). Germline lookup yields CDR1 MDHEN and CDR2 SYDVKM. This CDR3 has 14 amino acids. Trimming took off 7 bases at V and 4 bases at J, with 13 bases between the two ends.

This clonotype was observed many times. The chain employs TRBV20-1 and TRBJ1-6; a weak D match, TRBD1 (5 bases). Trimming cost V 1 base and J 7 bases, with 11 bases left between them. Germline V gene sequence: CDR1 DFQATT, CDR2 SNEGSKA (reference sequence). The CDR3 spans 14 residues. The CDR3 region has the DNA TGCAGTGCTAGAGCAACCGGGACGAATTCACCCCTCCACTTT. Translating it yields CSARATGTNSPLHF.

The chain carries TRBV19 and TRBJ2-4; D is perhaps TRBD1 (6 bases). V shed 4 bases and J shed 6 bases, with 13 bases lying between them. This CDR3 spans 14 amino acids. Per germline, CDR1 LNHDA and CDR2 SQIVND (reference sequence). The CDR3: CASSSAGERNIQYF. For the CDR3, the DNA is TGTGCCAGTAGTAGCGCAGGGGAGAGAAACATTCAGTACTTC.

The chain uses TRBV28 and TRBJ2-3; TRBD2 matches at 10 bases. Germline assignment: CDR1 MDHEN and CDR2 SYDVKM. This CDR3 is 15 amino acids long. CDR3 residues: CATRASGSSTDTQYF. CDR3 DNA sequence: TGTGCAACAAGGGCTAGCGGGAGTAGCACAGATACGCAGTATTTT.

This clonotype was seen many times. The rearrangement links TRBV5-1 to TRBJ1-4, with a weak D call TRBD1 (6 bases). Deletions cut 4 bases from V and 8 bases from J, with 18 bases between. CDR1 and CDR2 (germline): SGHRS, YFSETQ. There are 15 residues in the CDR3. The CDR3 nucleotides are TGCGCCAGCAGCCCCGAGTCCAGGGGAGGAGAAAAACTGTTTTTT. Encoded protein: CASSPESRGGEKLFF.

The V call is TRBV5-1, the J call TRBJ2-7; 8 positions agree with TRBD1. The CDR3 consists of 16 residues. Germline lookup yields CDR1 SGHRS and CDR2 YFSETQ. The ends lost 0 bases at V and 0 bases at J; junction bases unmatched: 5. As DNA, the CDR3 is TGCGCCAGCAGCTTGGGGACAGGGACTCCCTCCTACGAGCAGTACTTC. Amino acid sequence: CASSLGTGTPSYEQYF.

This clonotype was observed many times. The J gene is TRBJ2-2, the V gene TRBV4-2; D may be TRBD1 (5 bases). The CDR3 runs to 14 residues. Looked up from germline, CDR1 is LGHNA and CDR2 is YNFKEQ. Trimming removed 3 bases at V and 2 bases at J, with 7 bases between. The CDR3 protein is CASSHTGNTGELFF. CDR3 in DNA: TGTGCCAGCAGCCATACAGGAAACACCGGGGAGCTGTTTTTT.

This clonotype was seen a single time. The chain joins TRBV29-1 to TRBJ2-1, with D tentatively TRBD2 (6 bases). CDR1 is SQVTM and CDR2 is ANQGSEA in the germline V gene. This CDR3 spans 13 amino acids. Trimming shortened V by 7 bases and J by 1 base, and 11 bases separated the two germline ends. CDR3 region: CSAVTRSYNEQFF. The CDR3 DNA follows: TGCAGCGCCGTGACTAGGTCCTACAATGAGCAGTTCTTC.

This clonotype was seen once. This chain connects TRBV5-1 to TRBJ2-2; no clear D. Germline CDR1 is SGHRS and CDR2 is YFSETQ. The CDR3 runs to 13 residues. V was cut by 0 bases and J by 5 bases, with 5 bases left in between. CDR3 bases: TGCGCCAGCAGCTTGGTGATGACCGGGGAGCTGTTTTTT. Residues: CASSLVMTGELFF.

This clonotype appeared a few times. CDR3 in amino acids: CASSSLIGRTPYNEQFF. DNA of the CDR3: TGTGCCAGCAGTTCTCTCATTGGGCGGACACCATACAATGAGCAGTTCTTC. The J gene is TRBJ2-1, the V gene TRBV28; possible D gene TRBD1, 5 bases. CDR3 length: 17 residues. Per germline, CDR1 MDHEN and CDR2 SYDVKM. Trimming stripped 4 bases from V and 4 bases from J, with 20 bases between. Variable domain in full (rest from reference TRBV28 and TRBJ2-1): DVKVTQSSRYLVKRTGEKVFLECVQDMDHENMFWYRQDPGLGLRLIYFSYDVKMKEKGDIPEGYSVSREKKERFSLILESASTNQTSMYLCASSSLIGRTPYNEQFFGPGTRLTVL.